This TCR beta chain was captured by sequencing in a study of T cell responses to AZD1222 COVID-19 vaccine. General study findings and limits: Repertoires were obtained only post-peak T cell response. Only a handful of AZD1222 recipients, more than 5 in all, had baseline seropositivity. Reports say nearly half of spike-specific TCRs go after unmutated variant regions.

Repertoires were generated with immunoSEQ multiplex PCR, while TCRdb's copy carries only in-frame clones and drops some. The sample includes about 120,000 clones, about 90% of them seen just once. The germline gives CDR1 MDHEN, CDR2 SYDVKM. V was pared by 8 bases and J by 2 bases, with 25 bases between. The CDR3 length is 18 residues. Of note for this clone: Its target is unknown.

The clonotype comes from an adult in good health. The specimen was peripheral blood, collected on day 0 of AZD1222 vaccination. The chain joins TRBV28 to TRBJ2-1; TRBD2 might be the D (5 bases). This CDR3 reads CASLSSTRRALAYNEQFF. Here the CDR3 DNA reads TGTGCCAGCCTCTCCTCCACCCGGCGGGCTCTAGCCTACAATGAGCAGTTCTTC.